This TCR beta chain appears in the sequencing data of a study of blood T cell repertoires in COVID-19. Across the whole study: The samples span acute and convalescent COVID-19 from the United States, Italy and Spain. The cDNA or gDNA used as material had been derived from T cells, B-cell-depleted T cells, or PBMCs.

A single count supports this clone. The J segment lost 7 bases and the V segment lost 3 bases, leaving 10 bases of the junction unmatched. The CDR3 extends over 16 amino acids. Germline V gene lookup returns CDR1 SNHLY and CDR2 FYNNEI. Authors' processing steps: How many nucleated cells were present was estimated from reference gene primer amplification. Produced via immunoSEQ multiplex PCR; TCRdb's table is partial and in-frame only. The D gene and trimming were derived from the DNA, and the V and J assignments and clone size from that table. The table lists approximately 200,000 clones, roughly 85% of them singletons, with 2.5% to 3.5% in the top ten.

The receptor was isolated from a man aged 45-65 years who had recovered from COVID-19. The sequenced sample consisted of peripheral blood. The chain recombines TRBV2 with TRBJ2-1, with 9 bases that match TRBD2. In DNA form, the CDR3 reads TGTGCCAGCAGTGATTTAGCGGGAGTCTCTTGGAATGAGCAGTTCTTC. Amino acids: CASSDLAGVSWNEQFF. Based on the CDR3 plus reference TRBV2 and TRBJ2-1, the full variable domain is EPEVTQTPSHQVTQMGQEVILRCVPISNHLYFYWYRQILGQKVEFLVSFYNNEISEKSEIFDDQFSVERPDGSNFTLKIRSTKLEDSAMYFCASSDLAGVSWNEQFFGPGTRLTVL.